This T cell receptor (beta chain) was observed in a study of regulatory T cells in long-lasting Graves disease. The study's findings and limits: Graves' patients with persistent disease showed TCR diversity lower than patients newly diagnosed.

This clonotype was observed many times. The antigen is unknown. The time point: newly diagnosed GD, antithyroid drugs for less than 3 months. Extracted RNA from PBMCs served as the source of the TCR library. Building of the TCR beta libraries involved iRepertoire HTBI primers and Arm-PCR of CDR3 regions. TCRdb reanalysed the multiplex PCR reads using MiXCR and keeps one entry per CDR3 protein. Seen here are about 530,000 distinct CDR3 sequences, around 16% observed once, and the top ten hold approximately 25%. Per germline, CDR1 MNHEY and CDR2 SMNVEV (reference sequence). The V end was cut by 3 bases, the J end by 2 bases, with 23 bases between. The CDR3 has 18 residues. The same data also contributed to another study, on T cells in Graves' hyperthyroidism and ophthalmopathy. That paper states: Researchers defined stable Graves' hyperthyroidism as no ophthalmopathy progression within 18 months. Newly diagnosed hyperthyroidism patients aged 18 to 65 years had disease lasting under 2 months.

The origin of this receptor is a woman aged 35-65 years with Graves disease. This chain links TRBV27 with TRBJ2-7; maybe TRBD1 (6 bases). Source: peripheral blood mononuclear cells (PBMCs), taken at new diagnosis, from a patient treated with antithyroid drugs. The CDR3 bases are TGTGCCAGCAGTTTTCGGGTCTTAGGGGTGGACAGACCCTACGAGCAGTACTTC. Translating gives CASSFRVLGVDRPYEQYF.